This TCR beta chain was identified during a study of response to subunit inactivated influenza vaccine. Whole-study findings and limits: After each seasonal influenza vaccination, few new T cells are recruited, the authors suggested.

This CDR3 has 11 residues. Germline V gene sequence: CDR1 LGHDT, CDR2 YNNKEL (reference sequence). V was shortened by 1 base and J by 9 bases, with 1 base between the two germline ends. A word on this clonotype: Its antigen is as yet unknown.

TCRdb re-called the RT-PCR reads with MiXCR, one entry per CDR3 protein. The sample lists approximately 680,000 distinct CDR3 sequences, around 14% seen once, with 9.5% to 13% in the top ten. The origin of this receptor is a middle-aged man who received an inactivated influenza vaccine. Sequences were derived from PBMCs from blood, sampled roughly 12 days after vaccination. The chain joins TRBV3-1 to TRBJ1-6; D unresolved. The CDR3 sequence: CASSQGSPLHF. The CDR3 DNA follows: TGTGCCAGCAGCCAAGGTTCACCCCTCCACTTT.